This TCR beta chain was recorded in a study of siplizumab effects on memory and regulatory T cells. For this clone: The antigen remains unidentified.

Overall study findings and caveats: Many proliferating CD4+ or CD8+ clones remained unclassified. Roughly 75-96% of them could not be assigned either a naive or a memory phenotype. Poor capture below about 10^-5 frequency left most alloreactive clones unmapped to unstimulated subsets. A mean of about 70% of mappable alloreactive CD4+ clones were Treg-derived with siplizumab, compared with about 30% in controls.

The assay was immunoSEQ multiplex PCR, and TCRdb's table has in-frame clones only and misses some. The sample contains about 110,000 clones, 80% to 95% of which appear only once. The V end lost 4 bases, the J end lost 0 bases, and 11 bases lay between the germline ends. The CDR3 covers 15 residues. Germline V gene sequence: CDR1 SNHLY, CDR2 FYNNEI. The receptor was isolated from a human donor in good health. The sequenced sample consisted of CD4+ T cells sorted from blood. The chain carries TRBV2 and TRBJ2-3; D is ambiguous. The CDR3 nucleotides read TGTGCCAGCAGTGGGGCCTTTTCTAGCACAGATACGCAGTATTTT. Its translation: CASSGAFSSTDTQYF.